The 7 T cell receptor beta chains presented below share a single source sample, sequenced in a study of identical twins. TCRdb fed the 5' RACE reads into MiXCR, producing one record per CDR3 protein. The table lists roughly 720,000 distinct CDR3 sequences, about 20% of them singletons, with less than 15% in the top ten. The sample was also linked to a second study, of T cells expressing NK-cell markers.

The material sequenced was PBMCs. The receptors stem from a woman between 18 and 30 years old in good health.

This clonotype has ten or more counts. This sequence joins TRBV3-1 and TRBJ1-2, with 7 bases fitting TRBD1. The CDR3 covers 15 residues. Germline-derived CDR1 and CDR2 are LGHDT and YNNKEL (reference sequence). The V and J ends lost 1 base and 4 bases, in that order; junction bases with no gene match: 6. DNA for the CDR3: TGTGCCAGCAGCCAAGCGACACAGGGGATCTATGGCTACACCTTC. Translated: CASSQATQGIYGYTF.

This clonotype has just a few counts. The V gene is TRBV6-5, the J gene TRBJ1-2; D is ambiguous. The CDR3 sequence is 16 residues long. Per the germline V gene, CDR1 is MNHEY and CDR2 is SVGAGI. Trimming left V 0 bases short and J 4 bases short, with 15 bases between. CDR3 sequence reads: CASSYSSVTPLYGYTF. DNA for the CDR3: TGTGCCAGCAGTTACTCGAGCGTCACTCCCCTCTATGGCTACACCTTC.

This clonotype was recorded a few times. The DNA of the CDR3 is TGTGCCAGCTCATCACAGGGGGCCGGTCGGGTCAATCAGCCCCAGCATTTT. It is translated as CASSSQGAGRVNQPQHF. This chain connects TRBV18 to TRBJ1-5, with TRBD1 matching 9 bases. J gave up 3 bases and V 5 bases, and 11 bases lay outside the gene matches. Germline CDR1 is KGHSH and CDR2 is LQKENI. The CDR3 length is 17 residues.

The chain links TRBV5-1 to TRBJ2-1; 9 bases align to TRBD2. The V and J ends lost 8 bases and 5 bases, in that order; junction bases with no gene match: 5. Germline V gives CDR1 SGHRS, CDR2 YFSETQ. The CDR3 totals 13 residues. CDR3 loop: CASQQREDNEQFF. The CDR3 DNA follows: TGCGCCAGTCAACAGCGGGAGGACAATGAGCAGTTCTTC.

The chain uses TRBV20-1 and TRBJ2-1; 9 bases fit TRBD2. The ends lost 7 bases at V and 10 bases at J; junction bases unmatched: 5. Germline CDR1 DFQATT, CDR2 SNEGSKA (reference sequence). The CDR3 runs 11 residues. CDR3 in amino acids: CSGGRASEQFF. As DNA, the CDR3 is TGCAGTGGCGGGAGGGCCAGCGAGCAGTTCTTC.

This clonotype showed up just a few times. This sequence joins TRBV6-5 and TRBJ1-1; no clear D. CDR3 length: 13 amino acids. Germline CDR1 and CDR2: MNHEY and SVGAGI. With 4 bases removed from V and 6 bases from J, the gap between germline ends came to 12 bases. CDR3 nucleotides: TGTGCCAGCAGTTTCACCGTGGTTTCTGAAGCTTTCTTT. This gives the protein CASSFTVVSEAFF.

The rearrangement joins TRBV4-3 to TRBJ2-2; 10 nucleotides match TRBD2. The CDR3 is 18 amino acids. With 4 bases clipped from V and 0 bases from J, the junction kept 8 bases outside the gene matches. The germline CDR1 and CDR2 sequences are LGHNA and YSLEER. The CDR3 loop reads CASSRPTSGPTNTGELFF. CDR3 DNA sequence: TGCGCCAGCAGCCGGCCGACTAGCGGGCCTACGAACACCGGGGAGCTGTTTTTT.